This T cell receptor (beta chain) was observed in a study of cytomegalovirus exposure and HLA in healthy donors. Overall study results and limits: There were reportedly fewer N-insertions in an Asian-associated ancestry cluster than the approximately 700-donor mean, in a later analysis.

Germline CDR1 reads MNHNS; CDR2 reads SASEGT. Trimming removed 0 bases from V and 8 bases from J, with 11 bases in between. The CDR3 consists of 14 residues. As for this clone: The antigen remains undetermined.

Primers for the PCR totalled 60 Vbeta and 13 Jbeta. This table comes from immunoSEQ multiplex PCR, and its TCRdb copy is limited to in-frame clones, with some not included. Among about 150,000 clones listed, about 80% were seen once. The sequencing sample was made of PBMCs. The chain recombines TRBV6-1 with TRBJ2-1; perhaps TRBD2 as D (5 bases). The origin of this receptor is a woman aged 40 to 49 in good health and CMV-seronegative. The CDR3 region has the DNA TGTGCCAGCAGTGAAGCACCGGGGTCCGATGAGCAGTTCTTC. Its protein is CASSEAPGSDEQFF.